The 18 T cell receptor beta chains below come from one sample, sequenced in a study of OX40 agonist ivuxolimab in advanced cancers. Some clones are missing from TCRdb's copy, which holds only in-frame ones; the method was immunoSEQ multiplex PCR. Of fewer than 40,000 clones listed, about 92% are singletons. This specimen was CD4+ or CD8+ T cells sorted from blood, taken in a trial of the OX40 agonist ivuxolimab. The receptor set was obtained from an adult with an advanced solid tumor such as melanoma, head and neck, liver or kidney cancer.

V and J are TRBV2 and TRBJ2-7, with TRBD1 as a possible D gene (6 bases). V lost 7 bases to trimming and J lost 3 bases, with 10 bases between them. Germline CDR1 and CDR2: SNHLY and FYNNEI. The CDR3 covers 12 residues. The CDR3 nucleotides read TGTGCCAGCAAGGGGGTCGACTACGAGCAGTACTTC. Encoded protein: CASKGVDYEQYF.

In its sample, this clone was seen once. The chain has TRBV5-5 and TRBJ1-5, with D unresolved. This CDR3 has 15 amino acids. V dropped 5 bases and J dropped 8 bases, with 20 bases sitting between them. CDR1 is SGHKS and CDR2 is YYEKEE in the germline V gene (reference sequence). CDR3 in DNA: TGTGCCAGCAGAAAAACAGAGGCCCAGAGGGAGCCCCAGCATTTT. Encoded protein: CASRKTEAQREPQHF.

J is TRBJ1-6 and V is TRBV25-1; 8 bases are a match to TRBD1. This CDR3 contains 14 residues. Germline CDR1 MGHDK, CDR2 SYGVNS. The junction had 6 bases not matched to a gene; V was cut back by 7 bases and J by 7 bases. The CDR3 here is CASNLGQGNSPLHF. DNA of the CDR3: TGTGCCAGCAACCTCGGACAGGGCAATTCACCCCTCCACTTT.

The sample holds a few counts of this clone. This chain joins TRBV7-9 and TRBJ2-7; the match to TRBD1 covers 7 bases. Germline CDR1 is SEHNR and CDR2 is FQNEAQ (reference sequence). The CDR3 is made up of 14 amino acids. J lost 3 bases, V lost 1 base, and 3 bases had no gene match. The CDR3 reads CASSLVGTDYEQYF. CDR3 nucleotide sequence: TGTGCCAGCAGCTTAGTAGGGACAGACTACGAGCAGTACTTC.

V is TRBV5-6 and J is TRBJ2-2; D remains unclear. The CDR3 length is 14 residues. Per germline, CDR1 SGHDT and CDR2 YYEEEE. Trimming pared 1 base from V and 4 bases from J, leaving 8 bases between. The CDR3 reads CASSLRASTGELFF. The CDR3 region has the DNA TGTGCCAGCAGCTTGCGCGCGAGCACCGGGGAGCTGTTTTTT.

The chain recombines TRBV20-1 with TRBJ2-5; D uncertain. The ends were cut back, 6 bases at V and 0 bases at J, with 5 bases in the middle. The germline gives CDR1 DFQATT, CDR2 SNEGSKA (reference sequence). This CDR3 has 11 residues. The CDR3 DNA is TGCAGTGCCCCTAACCAAGAGACCCAGTACTTC. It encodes CSAPNQETQYF.

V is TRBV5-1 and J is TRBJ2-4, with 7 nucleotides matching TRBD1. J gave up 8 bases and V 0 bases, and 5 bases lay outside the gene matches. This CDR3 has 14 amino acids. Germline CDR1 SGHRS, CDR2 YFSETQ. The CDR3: CASSLVDRSYIQYF. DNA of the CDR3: TGCGCCAGCAGCTTGGTGGACAGGTCGTACATTCAGTACTTC.

CDR3 bases: TGTGCCAGCAGTATTAGCGGGACTTCCTACAATGAGCAGTTCTTC. Translated, it gives CASSISGTSYNEQFF. The rearrangement uses TRBV6-5 and TRBJ2-1, with TRBD2 matching over 8 bases. The length of the CDR3 is 15 residues. In germline, CDR1 is MNHEY, CDR2 SVGAGI. Trimming at V came to 5 bases and at J to 1 base, leaving 4 bases not matched to a gene.

The DNA of the CDR3 is TGTGCCAGCAGTCCCGCTAGCGGTTACACCGGGGAGCTGTTTTTT. Its protein is CASSPASGYTGELFF. This chain connects TRBV6-6 to TRBJ2-2; 7 nucleotides match TRBD2. The V and J ends lost 5 bases and 3 bases, in that order; junction bases with no gene match: 6. The CDR3 is 15 amino acids. CDR1 MNHNY and CDR2 SVGAGI come from the germline V gene (reference sequence).

This CDR3 reads CASSPQLGQSSYEQYF. The CDR3 DNA reads as TGTGCCAGCAGCCCCCAATTGGGTCAGAGCTCCTACGAGCAGTACTTC. The V and J genes are TRBV7-8 and TRBJ2-7; D unclear. The length of the CDR3 is 16 residues. Trimming took off 5 bases at V and 0 bases at J, with 17 bases between the two ends. Germline V gene lookup returns CDR1 SGHVS and CDR2 FQNEAQ.

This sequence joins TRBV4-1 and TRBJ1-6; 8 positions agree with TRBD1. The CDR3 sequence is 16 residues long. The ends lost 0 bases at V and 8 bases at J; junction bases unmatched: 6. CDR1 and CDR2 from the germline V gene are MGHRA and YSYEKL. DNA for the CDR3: TGCGCCAGCAGCCAAGAGAGGGCAGGGGGCGATTCACCCCTCCACTTT. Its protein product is CASSQERAGGDSPLHF.

The CDR3 sequence is CASSPTGNYNEQFF. CDR3 nucleotide sequence: TGTGCCAGCAGCCCAACAGGGAACTACAATGAGCAGTTCTTC. The chain uses TRBV14 and TRBJ2-1, with D possibly being TRBD1 (6 bases). This CDR3 spans 14 amino acids. Trimming took 4 bases from V and 3 from J, leaving 10 bases between them. Germline loops: CDR1 SGHDN, CDR2 FVKESK.

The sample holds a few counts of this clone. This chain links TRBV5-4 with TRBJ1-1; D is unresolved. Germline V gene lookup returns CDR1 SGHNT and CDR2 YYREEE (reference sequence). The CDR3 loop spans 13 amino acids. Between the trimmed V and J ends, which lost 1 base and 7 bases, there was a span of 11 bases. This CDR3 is CASSLPLDGEAFF. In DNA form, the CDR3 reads TGTGCCAGCAGCTTGCCTCTGGACGGTGAAGCTTTCTTT.

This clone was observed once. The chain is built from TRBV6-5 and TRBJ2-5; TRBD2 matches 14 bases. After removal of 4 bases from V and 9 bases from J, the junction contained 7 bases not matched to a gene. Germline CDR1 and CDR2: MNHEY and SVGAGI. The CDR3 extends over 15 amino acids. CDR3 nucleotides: TGTGCCAGCAGTTCCGCGGGACTAGCGGGGGAGGCCCAGTACTTC. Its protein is CASSSAGLAGEAQYF.

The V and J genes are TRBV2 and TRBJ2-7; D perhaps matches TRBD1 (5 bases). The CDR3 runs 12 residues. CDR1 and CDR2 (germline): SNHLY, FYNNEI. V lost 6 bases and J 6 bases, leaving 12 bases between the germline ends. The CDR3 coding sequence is TGTGCCAGCAGAGCAGGGTTCCGCGAGCAGTACTTC. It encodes CASRAGFREQYF.

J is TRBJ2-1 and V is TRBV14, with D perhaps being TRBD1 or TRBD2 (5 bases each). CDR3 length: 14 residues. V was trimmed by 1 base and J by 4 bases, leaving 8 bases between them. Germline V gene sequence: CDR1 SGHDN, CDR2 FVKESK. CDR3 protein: CASSQGGAYNEQFF. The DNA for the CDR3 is TGTGCCAGCAGCCAAGGAGGGGCATACAATGAGCAGTTCTTC.

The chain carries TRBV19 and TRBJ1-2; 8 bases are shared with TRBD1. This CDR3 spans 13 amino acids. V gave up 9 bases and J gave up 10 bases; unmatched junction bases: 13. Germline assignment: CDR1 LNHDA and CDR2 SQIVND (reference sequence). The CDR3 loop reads CASSDRDRPYYTF. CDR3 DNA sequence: TGTGCCAGCTCAGACCGGGACAGGCCGTACTACACCTTC.

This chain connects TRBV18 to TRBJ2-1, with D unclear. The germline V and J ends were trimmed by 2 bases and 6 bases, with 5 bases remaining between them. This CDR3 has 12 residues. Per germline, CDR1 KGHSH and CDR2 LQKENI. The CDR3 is CASSPGPNEQFF. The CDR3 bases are TGTGCCAGCTCACCAGGTCCCAATGAGCAGTTCTTC.